The T cell receptor (beta chain) under discussion was sequenced for a study of identical twins. The CDR3 has 16 amino acids. V was pared by 3 bases and J by 1 base, with 16 bases between. The germline CDR1 and CDR2 sequences are SGHRS and YFSETQ. This clonotype was found a few times. TCRdb analysed the 5' RACE reads with MiXCR anew, one entry per CDR3 protein. The table records about 240,000 distinct CDR3 sequences, over 9.5% of them present only once. The chain links TRBV5-1 to TRBJ2-5, with D perhaps TRBD1 or TRBD2 (6 bases each). Sample: memory T cells sorted from blood. The sequence was collected from a middle-aged man in good health. The CDR3, as DNA: TGCGCCAGCAGCTGGGGGCGGGGCGGAGGCCAAGAGACCCAGTACTTC. Amino acids: CASSWGRGGGQETQYF.